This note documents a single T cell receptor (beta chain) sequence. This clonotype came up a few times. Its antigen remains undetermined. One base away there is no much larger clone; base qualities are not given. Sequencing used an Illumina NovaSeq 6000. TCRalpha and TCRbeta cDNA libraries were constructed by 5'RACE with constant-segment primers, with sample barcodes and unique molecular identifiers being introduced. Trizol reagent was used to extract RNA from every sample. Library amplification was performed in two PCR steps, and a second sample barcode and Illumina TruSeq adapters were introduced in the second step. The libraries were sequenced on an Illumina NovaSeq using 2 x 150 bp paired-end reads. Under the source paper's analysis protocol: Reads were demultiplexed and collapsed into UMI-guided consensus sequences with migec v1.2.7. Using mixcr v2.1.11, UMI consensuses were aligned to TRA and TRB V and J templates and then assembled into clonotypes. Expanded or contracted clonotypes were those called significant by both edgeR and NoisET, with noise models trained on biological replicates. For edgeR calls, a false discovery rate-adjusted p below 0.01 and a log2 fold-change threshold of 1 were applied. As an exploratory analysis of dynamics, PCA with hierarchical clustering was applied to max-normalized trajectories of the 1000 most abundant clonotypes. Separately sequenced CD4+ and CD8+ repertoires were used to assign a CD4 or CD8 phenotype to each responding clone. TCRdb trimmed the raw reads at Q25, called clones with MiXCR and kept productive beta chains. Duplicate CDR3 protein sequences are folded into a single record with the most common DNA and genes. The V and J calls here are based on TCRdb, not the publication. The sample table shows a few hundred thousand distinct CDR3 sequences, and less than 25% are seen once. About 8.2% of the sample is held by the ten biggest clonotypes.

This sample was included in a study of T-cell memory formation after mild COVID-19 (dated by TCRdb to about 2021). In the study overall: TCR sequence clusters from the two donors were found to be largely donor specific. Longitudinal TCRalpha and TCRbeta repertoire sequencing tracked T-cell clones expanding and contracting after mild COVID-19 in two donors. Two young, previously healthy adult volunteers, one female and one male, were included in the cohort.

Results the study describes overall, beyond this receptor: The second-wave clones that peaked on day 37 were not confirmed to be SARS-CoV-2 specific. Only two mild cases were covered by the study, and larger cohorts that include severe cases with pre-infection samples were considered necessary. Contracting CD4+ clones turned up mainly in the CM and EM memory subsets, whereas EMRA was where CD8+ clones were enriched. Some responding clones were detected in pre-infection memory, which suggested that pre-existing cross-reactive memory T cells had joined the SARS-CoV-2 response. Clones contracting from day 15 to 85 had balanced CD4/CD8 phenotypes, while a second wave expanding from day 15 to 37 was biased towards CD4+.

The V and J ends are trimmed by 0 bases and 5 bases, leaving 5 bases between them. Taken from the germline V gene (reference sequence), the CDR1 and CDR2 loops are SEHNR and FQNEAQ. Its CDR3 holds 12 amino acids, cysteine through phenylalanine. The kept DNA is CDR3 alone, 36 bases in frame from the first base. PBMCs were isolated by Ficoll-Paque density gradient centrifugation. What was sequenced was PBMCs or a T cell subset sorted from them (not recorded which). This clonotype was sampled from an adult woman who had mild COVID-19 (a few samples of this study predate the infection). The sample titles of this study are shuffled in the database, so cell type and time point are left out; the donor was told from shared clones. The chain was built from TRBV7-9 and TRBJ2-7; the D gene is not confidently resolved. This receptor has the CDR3 CASSLAFHEQYF. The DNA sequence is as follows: TGTGCCAGCAGCTTAGCTTTCCACGAGCAGTACTTC.